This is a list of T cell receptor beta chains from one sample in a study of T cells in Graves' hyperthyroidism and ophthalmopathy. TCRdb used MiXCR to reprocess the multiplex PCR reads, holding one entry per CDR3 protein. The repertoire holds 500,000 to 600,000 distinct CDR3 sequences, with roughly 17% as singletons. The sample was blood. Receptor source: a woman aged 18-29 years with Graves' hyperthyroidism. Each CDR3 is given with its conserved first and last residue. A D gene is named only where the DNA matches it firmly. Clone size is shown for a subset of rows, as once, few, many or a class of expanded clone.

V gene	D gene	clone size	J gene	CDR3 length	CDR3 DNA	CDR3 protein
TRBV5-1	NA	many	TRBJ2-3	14	TGTGCCAGCAGCTTAGCCGGGATCACAGATACGCAGTATTTT	CASSLAGITDTQYF
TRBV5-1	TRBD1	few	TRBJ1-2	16	TGCGCCAGCAGTTGGGACAGGGGAGGCGATAACTATGGCTACACCTTC	CASSWDRGGDNYGYTF
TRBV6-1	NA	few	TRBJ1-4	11	TGTGCCACCGGACATCTTGAAAAACTGTTTTTT	CATGHLEKLFF
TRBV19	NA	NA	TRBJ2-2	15	TGTGCCAGTAGCGTCGGTCGGACGAACACCGGGGAGCTGTTTTTT	CASSVGRTNTGELFF
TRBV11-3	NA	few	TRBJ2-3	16	TGTGCCAGCAGCCTAGGACAGTGGGGGTACACAGATACGCAGTATTTT	CASSLGQWGYTDTQYF
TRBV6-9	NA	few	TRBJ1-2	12	TGTGCCAGCAGTTATGGCGCTGATGGCTACACCTTC	CASSYGADGYTF
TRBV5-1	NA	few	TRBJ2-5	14	TGCGCCAGCAGCTTGGACAGGGCGATTGAGACCCAGTACTTC	CASSLDRAIETQYF
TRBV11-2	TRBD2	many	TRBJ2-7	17	TGTGCCAGCAGCTTAGTAGCCCTAGCGGTAGACTCCTACGAGCAGTACTTC	CASSLVALAVDSYEQYF
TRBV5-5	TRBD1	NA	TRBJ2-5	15	TGTGCCAGCAGCCAGCGCGGGGACAGGGGTGAGACCCAGTACTTC	CASSQRGDRGETQYF
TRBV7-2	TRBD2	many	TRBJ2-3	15	TGTGCCAGCAGCTTCAAATGGGGGGGTACAGATACGCAGTATTTT	CASSFKWGGTDTQYF
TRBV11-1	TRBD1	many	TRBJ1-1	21	TGTGCCAGCAGCCCCATAAGACAGGGGGCGCGGGGGTCAGGCGTGAACACTGAAGCTTTCTTT	CASSPIRQGARGSGVNTEAFF
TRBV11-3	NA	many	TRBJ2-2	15	TGTGCCAGCAGCTTAGACCCCTCGACAGGCGGGGAGCTGTTTTTT	CASSLDPSTGGELFF
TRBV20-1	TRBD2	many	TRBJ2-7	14	TGCAGTGCCCAATTCAGCGGGAGGTCCTACGAGCAGTACTTC	CSAQFSGRSYEQYF
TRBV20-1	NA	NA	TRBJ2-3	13	TGCAGTGCCCTCCGGGGAGACACAGATACGCAGTATTTT	CSALRGDTDTQYF
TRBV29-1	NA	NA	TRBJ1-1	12	TGCAGCGGGCGGGCGGGCAGCACTGAAGCTTTCTTT	CSGRAGSTEAFF
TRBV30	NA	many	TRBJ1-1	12	TGTGCCTGGAGTCTGGTGAACACTGAAGCTTTCTTT	CAWSLVNTEAFF
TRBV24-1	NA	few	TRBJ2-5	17	TGTGCCACCAGTGATTTGCAGGGGGGCGGGTTGGGAGAGACCCAGTACTTC	CATSDLQGGGLGETQYF
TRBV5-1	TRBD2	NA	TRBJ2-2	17	TGCGCCAGCAGCTTGGTTCAGCGGGGAAAGAACACCGGGGAGCTGTTTTTT	CASSLVQRGKNTGELFF
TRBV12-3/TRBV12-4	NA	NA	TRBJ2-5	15	TGTGCCAGCAGTATCACAGGGTCTCCCGCGGAGACCCAGTACTTC	CASSITGSPAETQYF
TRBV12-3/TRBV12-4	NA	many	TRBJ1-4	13	TGTGCCAGCAGTACGGCGGGGAATGAAAAACTGTTTTTT	CASSTAGNEKLFF
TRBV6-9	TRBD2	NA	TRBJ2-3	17	TGTGCCAGCAGTTATAAGCTAGCGGGGGCTAGCACAGATACGCAGTATTTT	CASSYKLAGASTDTQYF
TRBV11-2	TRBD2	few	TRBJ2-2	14	TGTGCCAGCAGCTTGACTGGGGGGGCCGGGGAGCTGTTTTTT	CASSLTGGAGELFF
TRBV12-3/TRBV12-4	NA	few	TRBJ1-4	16	TGTGCCAGCAGTACCAACACTCAGGGAATTAATGAAAAACTGTTTTTT	CASSTNTQGINEKLFF
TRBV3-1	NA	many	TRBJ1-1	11	TGTGCCAGCAGACAGGACACCGGAGTCTTCTTT	CASRQDTGVFF
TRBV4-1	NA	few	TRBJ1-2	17	TGCGCCAGCAGCCAAGAAGGTCAGGCAACCCTTAACTATGGCTACACCTTC	CASSQEGQATLNYGYTF
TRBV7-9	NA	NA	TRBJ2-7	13	TGTGCCAGCAGCTCCTCACAGGGCCACGAGCAGTACTTC	CASSSSQGHEQYF
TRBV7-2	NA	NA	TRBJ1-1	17	TGTGCCAGCAGCATAAGCGGTGGGGGGTGGAGGAACACTGAAGCTTTCTTT	CASSISGGGWRNTEAFF
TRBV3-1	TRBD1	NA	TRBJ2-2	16	TGTGCCAGCAGCCATGGCAGGGGGCGCAGGTCCGGGGAGCTGTTTTTT	CASSHGRGRRSGELFF
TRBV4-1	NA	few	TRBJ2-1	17	TGCGCCAGCAGCCAAGGAGGCCGGGATGTGGTGTACAATGAGCAGTTCTTC	CASSQGGRDVVYNEQFF
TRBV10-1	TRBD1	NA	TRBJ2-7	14	TGCCCCAGCAGTGGGGACAGGGTTTACGACGAGCAGTACTTC	CPSSGDRVYDEQYF
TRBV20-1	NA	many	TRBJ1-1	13	TGCAGTGCTAGAGCCGGCAGGCTAACTGAAGCTTTCTTT	CSARAGRLTEAFF
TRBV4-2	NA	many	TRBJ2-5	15	TGTGCCAGCAGCCAAGTCGGGCAGGGACCCATGGCCCAGTACTTC	CASSQVGQGPMAQYF
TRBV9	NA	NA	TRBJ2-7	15	TGTGCCAGCAGCGTACACGGAAACCCGGACGACGAGCAGTACTTC	CASSVHGNPDDEQYF
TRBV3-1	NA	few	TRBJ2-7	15	TGTGCCAGCAGCCCGATCCAGGGGTTGCTAGCCGAGCAGTACTTC	CASSPIQGLLAEQYF
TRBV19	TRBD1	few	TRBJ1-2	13	TGTGCCAGTAGGGACAGGGGGCTCGATGGCTACACCTTC	CASRDRGLDGYTF
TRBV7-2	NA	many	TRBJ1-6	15	TGTGCCAGCAGGGGGGCGGACTCCTATAATTCACCCCTCCACTTT	CASRGADSYNSPLHF
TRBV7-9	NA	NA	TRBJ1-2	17	TGTGCCAGCAGCTTAGGGGTTCCGGCAGAGAGAGACTATGGCTACACCTTC	CASSLGVPAERDYGYTF
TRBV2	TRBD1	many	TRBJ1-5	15	TGTGCCAGCAGTGAGACAGGGGGGGACAATCAGCCCCAGCATTTT	CASSETGGDNQPQHF
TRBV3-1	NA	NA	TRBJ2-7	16	TGTGCCACCTCGACAAAATCAGACCTAGTCTCCTACGAGCAGTACTTC	CATSTKSDLVSYEQYF
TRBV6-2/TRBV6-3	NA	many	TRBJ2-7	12	TGTGCCAGCAGTTACTCGGTGAACGAGCAGTACTTC	CASSYSVNEQYF
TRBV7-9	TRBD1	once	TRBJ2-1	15	TGTGCCAGCAGCTTATACGGGACAGGGTCAAATGAGCAGTTCTTC	CASSLYGTGSNEQFF
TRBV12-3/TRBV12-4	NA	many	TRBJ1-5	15	TGTGCCAGCAGTTCCCCGTTCGGCAGCAATCAGCCCCAGCATTTT	CASSSPFGSNQPQHF
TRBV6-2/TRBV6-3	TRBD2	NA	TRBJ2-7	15	TGTGCCAGCACCAAAAGCGGGGTCTCCCCCTACGAGCAGTACTTC	CASTKSGVSPYEQYF
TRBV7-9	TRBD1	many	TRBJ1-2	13	TGTGCCAGCAGTTCCACAGGGGAGATGGGCTACACCTTC	CASSSTGEMGYTF
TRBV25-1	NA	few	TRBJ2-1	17	TGTGCCAGCAGTGAATTAGCTAGGGTGAGCTCCTACAATGAGCAGTTCTTC	CASSELARVSSYNEQFF
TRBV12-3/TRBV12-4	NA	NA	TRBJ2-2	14	TGTGCCAGTTGGGGGGGGGGCTACACCGGGGAGCTGTTTTTT	CASWGGGYTGELFF
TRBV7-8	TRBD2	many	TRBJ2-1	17	TGTGCCAGCAGCTTAGTGGTCGGACTAGCATACAGCAATGAGCAGTTCTTC	CASSLVVGLAYSNEQFF
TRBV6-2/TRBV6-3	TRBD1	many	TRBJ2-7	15	TGTGCCAGCATCCAATGGGAGACAGGGAAACACGAGCAGTACTTC	CASIQWETGKHEQYF
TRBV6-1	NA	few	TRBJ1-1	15	TGTGCCAGCAGTGGCCCCGGGGACGGGAACACTGAAGCTTTCTTT	CASSGPGDGNTEAFF